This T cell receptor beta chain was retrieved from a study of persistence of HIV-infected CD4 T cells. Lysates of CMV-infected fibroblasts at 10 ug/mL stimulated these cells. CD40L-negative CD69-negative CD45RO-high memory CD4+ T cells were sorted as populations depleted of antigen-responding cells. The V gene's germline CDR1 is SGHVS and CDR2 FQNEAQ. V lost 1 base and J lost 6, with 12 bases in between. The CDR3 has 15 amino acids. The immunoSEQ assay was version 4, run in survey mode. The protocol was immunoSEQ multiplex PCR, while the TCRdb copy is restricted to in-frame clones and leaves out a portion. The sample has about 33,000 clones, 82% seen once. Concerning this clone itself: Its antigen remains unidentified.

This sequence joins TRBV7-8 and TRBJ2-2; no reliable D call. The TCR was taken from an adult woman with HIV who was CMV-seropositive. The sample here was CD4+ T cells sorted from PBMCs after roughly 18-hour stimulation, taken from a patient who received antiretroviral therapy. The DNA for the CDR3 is TGTGCCAGCAGCTTAGGAGTGAGTTCGGCCGGGGAGCTGTTTTTT. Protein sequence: CASSLGVSSAGELFF.